Included here is one T cell receptor (beta chain) sequence, with context. No antigen is known for it. Second doses at about 4 or about 12 weeks were pooled. Assay: immunoSEQ multiplex PCR; the TCRdb copy retains only in-frame clones and omits some. This sample has about 120,000 clones, with 85% to 95% found just once. This entry comes from a study of T cell responses to AZD1222 COVID-19 vaccine. Study findings and constraints: The repertoires were collected only after the peak T cell response. Clonal diversity may have been underestimated in mostly white British donors. CD4 TCRs linked to vaccination spanned spike, dominating at 160-218 and 743-854.

The CDR3 runs to 17 residues. The germline V and J ends were trimmed by 0 bases and 6 bases, with 19 bases remaining between them. Germline V CDR1 and CDR2: MNHEY, SMNVEV (reference sequence). This clonotype was obtained from an adult who received the AZD1222 COVID-19 vaccine. The rearrangement joins TRBV27 to TRBJ2-3, with D unresolved. The source material was peripheral blood, sampled 28 days after the second AZD1222 dose. CDR3 protein: CASSLSRFGSQGDTQYF. The CDR3 region has the DNA TGTGCCAGCAGTTTATCCCGATTCGGGTCCCAAGGGGATACGCAGTATTTT.